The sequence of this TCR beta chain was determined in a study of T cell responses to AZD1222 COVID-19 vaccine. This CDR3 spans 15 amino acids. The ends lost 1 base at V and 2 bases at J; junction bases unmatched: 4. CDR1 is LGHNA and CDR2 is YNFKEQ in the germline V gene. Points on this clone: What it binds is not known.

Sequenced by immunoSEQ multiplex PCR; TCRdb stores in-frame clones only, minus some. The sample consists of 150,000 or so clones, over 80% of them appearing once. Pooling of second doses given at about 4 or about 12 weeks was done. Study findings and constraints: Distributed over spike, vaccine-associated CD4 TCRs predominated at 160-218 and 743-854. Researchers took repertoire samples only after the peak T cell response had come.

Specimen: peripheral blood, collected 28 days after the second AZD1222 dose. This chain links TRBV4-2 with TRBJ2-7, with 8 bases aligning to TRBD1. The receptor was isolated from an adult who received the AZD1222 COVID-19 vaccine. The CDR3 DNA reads TGTGCCAGCAGCCAAGGACAGGGGTTCGCCTACGAGCAGTACTTC. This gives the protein CASSQGQGFAYEQYF.